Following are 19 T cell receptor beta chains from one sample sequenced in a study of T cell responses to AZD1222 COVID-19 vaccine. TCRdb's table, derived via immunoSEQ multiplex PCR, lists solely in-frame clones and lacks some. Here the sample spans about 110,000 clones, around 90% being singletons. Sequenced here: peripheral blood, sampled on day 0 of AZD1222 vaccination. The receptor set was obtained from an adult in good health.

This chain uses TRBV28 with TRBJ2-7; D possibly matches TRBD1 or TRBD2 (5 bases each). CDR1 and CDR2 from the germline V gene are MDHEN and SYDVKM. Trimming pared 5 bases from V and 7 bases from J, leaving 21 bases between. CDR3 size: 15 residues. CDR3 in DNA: TGTGCCAGCAGTGCTGACCGGGACGACCGACGGGAGCAGTACTTC. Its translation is CASSADRDDRREQYF.

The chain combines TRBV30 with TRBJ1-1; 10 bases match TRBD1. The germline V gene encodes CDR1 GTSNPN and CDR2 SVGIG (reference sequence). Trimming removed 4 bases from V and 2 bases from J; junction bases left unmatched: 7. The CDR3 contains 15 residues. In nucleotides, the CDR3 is TGTGCCTGGAAAGCGGGACAGGGGCAAAACACTGAAGCTTTCTTT. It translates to CAWKAGQGQNTEAFF.

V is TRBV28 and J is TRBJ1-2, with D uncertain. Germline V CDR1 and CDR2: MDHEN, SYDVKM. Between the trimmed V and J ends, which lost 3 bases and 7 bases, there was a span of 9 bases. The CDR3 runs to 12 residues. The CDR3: CASSFYEVGYTF. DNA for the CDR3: TGTGCCAGCAGTTTTTATGAAGTTGGCTACACCTTC.

The CDR3 is CASSSWTGGGQNYGYTF. The CDR3 DNA reads as TGTGCCAGCAGTTCCTGGACAGGGGGAGGGCAAAACTATGGCTACACCTTC. This sequence joins TRBV27 and TRBJ1-2, with 10 bases that match TRBD1. The V gene's germline CDR1 is MNHEY and CDR2 SMNVEV (reference sequence). This CDR3 spans 17 amino acids. The ends lost 4 bases at V and 2 bases at J; junction bases unmatched: 10.

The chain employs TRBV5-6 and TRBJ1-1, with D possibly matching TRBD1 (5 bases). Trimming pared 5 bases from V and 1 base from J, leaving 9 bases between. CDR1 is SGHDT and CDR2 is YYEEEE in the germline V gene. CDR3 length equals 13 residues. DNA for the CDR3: TGTGCCAGCAGACGACAGTCGAACACTGAAGCTTTCTTT. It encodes CASRRQSNTEAFF.

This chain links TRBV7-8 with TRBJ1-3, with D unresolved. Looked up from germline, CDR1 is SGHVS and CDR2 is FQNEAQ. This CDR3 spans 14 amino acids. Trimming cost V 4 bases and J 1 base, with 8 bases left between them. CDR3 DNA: TGTGCCAGCAGCTATCGGGGTTCTGGAAACACCATATATTTT. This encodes CASSYRGSGNTIYF.

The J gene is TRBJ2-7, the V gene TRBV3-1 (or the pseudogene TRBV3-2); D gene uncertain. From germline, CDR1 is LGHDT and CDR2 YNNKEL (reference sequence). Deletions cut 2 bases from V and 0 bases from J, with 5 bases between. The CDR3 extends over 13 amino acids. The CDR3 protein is CASSQSNSYEQYF. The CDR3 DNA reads TGTGCCAGCAGCCAATCCAACTCCTACGAGCAGTACTTC.

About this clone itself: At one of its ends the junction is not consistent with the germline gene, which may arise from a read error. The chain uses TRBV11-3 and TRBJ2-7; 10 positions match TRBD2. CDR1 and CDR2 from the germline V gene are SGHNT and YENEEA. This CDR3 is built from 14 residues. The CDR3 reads CATGPGLASSEQYF. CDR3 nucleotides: TGTGCCACCGGACCGGGACTAGCGTCCTCCGAGCAGTACTTC. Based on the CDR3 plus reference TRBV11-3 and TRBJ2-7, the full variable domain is EAGVVQSPRYKIIEKKQPVAFWCNPISGHNTLYWYLQNLGQGPELLIRYENEEAVDDSQLPKDRFSAERLKGVDSTLKIQPAELGDSAVYLCATGPGLASSEQYFGPGTRLTVT.

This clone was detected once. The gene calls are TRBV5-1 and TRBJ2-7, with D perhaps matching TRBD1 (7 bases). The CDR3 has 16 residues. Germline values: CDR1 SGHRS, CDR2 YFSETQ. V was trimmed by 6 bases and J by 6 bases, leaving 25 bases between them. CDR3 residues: CASTLTSQGLTSEQYF. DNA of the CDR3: TGCGCCAGCACCCTCACCTCACAGGGGTTGACTAGCGAGCAGTACTTC.

The CDR3 bases are TGTGCCAGCAGTTTATCAGGCAGAGAAGGCTACACCTTC. This sequence encodes CASSLSGREGYTF. The chain carries TRBV27 and TRBJ1-2; D remains ambiguous. The V end lost 0 bases, the J end lost 8 bases, and 10 bases lay between the germline ends. The CDR3 runs to 13 residues. The germline CDR1 and CDR2 sequences are MNHEY and SMNVEV (reference sequence).

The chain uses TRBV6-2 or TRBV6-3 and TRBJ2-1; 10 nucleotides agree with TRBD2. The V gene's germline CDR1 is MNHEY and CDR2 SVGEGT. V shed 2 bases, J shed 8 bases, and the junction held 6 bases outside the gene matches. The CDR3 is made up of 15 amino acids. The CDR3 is CASSYASGSLDEQFF. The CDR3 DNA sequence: TGTGCCAGCAGTTACGCTAGCGGGAGCTTGGATGAGCAGTTCTTC.

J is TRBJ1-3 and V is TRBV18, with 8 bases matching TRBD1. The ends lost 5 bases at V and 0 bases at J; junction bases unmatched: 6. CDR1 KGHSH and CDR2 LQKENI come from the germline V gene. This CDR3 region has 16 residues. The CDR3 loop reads CASSSGGLNSGNTIYF. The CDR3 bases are TGTGCCAGCTCATCAGGGGGCCTAAACTCTGGAAACACCATATATTTT.

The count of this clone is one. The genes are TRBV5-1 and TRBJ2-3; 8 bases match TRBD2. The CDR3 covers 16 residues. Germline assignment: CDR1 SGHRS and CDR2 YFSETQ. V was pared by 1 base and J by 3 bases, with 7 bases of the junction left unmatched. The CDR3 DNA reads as TGCGCCAGCAGCTTGCGGGCGGGAGGCGCTACAGATACGCAGTATTTT. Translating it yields CASSLRAGGATDTQYF.

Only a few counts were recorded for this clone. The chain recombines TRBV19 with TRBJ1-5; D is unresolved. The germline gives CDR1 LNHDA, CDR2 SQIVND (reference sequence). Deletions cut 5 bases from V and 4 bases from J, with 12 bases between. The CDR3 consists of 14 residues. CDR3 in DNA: TGTGCCAGTAGTTTGACGGCAAAGAATCAGCCCCAGCATTTT. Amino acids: CASSLTAKNQPQHF.

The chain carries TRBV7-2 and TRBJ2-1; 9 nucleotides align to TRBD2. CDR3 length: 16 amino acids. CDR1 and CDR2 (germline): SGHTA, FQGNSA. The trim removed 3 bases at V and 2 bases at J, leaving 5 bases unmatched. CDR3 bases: TGTGCCAGCAGCTTGCCTAGCGGGATAGCCTACAATGAGCAGTTCTTC. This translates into CASSLPSGIAYNEQFF.

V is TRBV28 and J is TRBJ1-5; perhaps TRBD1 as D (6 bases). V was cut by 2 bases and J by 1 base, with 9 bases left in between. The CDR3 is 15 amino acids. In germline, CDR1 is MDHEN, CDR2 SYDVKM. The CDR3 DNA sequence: TGTGCCAGCAGTTTAGCAGGGGCCAGCAATCAGCCCCAGCATTTT. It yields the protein CASSLAGASNQPQHF.

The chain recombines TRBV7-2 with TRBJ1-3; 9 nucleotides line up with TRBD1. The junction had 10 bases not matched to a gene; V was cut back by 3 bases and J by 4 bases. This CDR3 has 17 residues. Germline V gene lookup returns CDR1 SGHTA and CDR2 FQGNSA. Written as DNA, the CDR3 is TGTGCCAGCAGCTTTTCTTCCGGGACAGGGAGCGGAAACACCATATATTTT. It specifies CASSFSSGTGSGNTIYF.

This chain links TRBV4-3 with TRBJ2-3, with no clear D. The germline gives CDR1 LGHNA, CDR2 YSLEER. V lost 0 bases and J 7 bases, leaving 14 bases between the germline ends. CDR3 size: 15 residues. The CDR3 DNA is TGCGCCAGCAGCCAAGAGTCGACCCAACAGTATACGCAGTATTTT. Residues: CASSQESTQQYTQYF.

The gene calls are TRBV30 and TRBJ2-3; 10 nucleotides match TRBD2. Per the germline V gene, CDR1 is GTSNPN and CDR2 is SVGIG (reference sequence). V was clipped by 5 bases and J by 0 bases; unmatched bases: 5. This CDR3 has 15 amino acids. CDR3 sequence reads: CAWSGLAASTDTQYF. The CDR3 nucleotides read TGTGCCTGGTCCGGACTAGCGGCAAGCACAGATACGCAGTATTTT.